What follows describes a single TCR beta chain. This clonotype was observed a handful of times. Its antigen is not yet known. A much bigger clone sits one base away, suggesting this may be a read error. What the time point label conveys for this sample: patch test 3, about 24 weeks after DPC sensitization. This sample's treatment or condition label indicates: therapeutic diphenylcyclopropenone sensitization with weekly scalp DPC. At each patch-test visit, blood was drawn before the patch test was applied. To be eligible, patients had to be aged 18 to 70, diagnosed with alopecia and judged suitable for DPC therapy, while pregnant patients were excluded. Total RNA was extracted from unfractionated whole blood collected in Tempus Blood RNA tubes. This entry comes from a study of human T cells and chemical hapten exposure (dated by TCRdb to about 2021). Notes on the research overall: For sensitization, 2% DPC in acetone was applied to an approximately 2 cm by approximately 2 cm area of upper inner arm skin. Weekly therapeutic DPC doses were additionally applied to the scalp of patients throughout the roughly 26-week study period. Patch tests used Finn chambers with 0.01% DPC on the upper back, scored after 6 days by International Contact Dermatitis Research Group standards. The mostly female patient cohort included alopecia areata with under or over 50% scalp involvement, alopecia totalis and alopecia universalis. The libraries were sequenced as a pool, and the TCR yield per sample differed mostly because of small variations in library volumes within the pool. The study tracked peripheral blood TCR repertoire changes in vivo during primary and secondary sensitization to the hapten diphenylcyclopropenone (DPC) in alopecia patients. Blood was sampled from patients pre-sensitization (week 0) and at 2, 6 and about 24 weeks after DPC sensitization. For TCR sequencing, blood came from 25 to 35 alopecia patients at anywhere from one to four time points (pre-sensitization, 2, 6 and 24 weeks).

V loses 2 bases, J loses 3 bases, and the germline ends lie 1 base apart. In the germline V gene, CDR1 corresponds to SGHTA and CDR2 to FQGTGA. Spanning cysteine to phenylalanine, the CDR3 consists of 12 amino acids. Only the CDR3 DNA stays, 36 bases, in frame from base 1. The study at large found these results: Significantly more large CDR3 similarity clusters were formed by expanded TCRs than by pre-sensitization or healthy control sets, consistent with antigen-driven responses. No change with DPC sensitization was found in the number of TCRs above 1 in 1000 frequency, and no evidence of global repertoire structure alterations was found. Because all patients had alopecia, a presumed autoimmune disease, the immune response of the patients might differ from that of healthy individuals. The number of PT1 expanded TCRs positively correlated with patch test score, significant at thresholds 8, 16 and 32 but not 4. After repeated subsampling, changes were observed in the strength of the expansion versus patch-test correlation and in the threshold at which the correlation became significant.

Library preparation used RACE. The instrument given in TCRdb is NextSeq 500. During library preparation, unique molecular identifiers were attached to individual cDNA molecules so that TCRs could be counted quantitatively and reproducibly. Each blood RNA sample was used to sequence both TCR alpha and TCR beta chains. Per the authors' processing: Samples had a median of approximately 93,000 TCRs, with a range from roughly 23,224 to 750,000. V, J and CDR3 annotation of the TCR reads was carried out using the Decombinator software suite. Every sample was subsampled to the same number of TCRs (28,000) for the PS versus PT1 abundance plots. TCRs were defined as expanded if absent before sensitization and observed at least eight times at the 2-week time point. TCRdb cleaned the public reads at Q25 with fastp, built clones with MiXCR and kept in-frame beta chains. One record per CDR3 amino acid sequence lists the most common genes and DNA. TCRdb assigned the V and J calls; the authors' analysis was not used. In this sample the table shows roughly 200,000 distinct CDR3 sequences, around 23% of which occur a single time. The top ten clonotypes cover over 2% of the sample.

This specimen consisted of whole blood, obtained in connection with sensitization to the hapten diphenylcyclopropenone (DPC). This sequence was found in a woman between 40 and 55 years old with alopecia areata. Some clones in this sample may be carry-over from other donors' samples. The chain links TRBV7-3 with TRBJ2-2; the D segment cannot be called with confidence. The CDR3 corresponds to CASSLHTGELFF. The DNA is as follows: TGTGCCAGCAGCTTACACACCGGGGAGCTGTTTTTT.